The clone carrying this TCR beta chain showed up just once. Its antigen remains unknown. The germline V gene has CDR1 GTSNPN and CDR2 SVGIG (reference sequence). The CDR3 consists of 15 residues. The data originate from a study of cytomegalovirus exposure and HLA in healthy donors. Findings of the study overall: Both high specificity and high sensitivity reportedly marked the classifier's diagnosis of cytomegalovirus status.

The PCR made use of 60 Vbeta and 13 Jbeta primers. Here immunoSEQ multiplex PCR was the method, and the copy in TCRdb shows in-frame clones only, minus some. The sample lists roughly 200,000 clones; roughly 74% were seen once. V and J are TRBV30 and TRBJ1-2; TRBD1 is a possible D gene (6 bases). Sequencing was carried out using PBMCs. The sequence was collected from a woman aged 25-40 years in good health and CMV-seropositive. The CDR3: CALEIGTDRRYGYTF. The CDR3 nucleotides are TGTGCGTTGGAAATCGGAACGGACAGACGGTATGGCTACACCTTC.